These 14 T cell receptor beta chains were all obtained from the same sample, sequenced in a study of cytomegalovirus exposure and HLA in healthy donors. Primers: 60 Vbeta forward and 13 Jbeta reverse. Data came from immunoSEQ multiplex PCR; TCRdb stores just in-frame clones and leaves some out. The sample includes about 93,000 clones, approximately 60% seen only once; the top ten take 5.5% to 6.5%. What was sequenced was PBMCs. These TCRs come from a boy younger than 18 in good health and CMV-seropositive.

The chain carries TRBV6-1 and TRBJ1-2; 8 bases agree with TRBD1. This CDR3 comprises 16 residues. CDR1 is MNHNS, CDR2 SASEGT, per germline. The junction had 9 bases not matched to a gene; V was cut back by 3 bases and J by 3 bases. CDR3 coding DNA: TGTGCCAGCAGTGATTTTGCGGCAGGGGGCCACTATGGCTACACCTTC. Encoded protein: CASSDFAAGGHYGYTF.

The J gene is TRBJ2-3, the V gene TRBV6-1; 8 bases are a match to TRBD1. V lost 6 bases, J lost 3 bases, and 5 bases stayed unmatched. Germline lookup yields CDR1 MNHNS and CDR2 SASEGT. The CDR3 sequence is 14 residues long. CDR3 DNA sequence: TGTGCCAGCAGCCTGCAGGGGGCAACAGATACGCAGTATTTT. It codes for CASSLQGATDTQYF.

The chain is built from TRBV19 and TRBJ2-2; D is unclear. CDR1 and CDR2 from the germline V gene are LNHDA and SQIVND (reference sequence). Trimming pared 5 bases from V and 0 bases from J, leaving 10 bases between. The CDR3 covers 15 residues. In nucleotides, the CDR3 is TGTGCCAGTAGTCCATGGAGAACGAACACCGGGGAGCTGTTTTTT. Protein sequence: CASSPWRTNTGELFF.

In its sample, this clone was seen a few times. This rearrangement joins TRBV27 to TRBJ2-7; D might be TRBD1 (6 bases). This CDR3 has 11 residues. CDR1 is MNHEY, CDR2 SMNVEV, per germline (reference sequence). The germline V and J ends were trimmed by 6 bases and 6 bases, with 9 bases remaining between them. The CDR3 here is CASSRGAEQYF. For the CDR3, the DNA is TGTGCCAGCAGCAGGGGAGCCGAGCAGTACTTC.

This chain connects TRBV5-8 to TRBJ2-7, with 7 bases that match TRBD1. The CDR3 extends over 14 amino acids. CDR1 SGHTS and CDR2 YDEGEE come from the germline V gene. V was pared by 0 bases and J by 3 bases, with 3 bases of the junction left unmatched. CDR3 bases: TGTGCCAGCAGCTTGGGGACAGGTCACTACGAGCAGTACTTC. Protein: CASSLGTGHYEQYF.

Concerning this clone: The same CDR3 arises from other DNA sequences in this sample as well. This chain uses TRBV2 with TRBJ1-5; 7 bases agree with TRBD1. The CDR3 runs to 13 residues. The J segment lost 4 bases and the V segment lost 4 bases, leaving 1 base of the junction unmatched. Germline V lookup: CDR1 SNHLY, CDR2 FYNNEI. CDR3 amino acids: CASSGQGNQPQHF. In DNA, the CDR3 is TGTGCCAGCAGTGGACAGGGAAATCAGCCCCAGCATTTT.

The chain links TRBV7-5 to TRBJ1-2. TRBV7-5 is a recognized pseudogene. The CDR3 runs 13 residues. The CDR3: CVRSLGRNYGYTF. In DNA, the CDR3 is TGTGTCAGAAGCTTAGGGAGAAACTATGGCTACACCTTC.

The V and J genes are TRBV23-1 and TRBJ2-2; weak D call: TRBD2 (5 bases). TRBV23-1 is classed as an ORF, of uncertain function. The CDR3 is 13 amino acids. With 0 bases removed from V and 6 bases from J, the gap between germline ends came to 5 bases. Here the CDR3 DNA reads TGCGCCAGCAGTCAATCGAGGGCCGGGGAGCTGTTTTTT. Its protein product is CASSQSRAGELFF.

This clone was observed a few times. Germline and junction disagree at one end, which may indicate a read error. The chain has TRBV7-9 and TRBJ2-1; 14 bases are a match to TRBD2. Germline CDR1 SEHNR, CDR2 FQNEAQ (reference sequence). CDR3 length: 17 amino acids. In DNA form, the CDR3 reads TGTTCCAGCAGCTCGGGACTAGCGGGAGTAAACTACAATGAGCAGTTCTTC. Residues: CSSSSGLAGVNYNEQFF.

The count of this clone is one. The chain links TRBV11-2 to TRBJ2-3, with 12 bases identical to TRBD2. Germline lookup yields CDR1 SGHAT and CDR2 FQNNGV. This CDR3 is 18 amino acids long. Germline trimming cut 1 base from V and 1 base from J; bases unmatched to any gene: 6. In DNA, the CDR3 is TGTGCCAGCAGCTTAGGAGGGACTAGCGGGCCCCGCACAGATACGCAGTATTTT. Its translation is CASSLGGTSGPRTDTQYF.

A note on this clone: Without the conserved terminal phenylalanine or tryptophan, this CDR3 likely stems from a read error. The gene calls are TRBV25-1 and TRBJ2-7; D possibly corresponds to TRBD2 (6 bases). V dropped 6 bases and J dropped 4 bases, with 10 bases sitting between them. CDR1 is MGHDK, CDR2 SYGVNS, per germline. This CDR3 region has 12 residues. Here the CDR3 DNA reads TGTGCCAGCAGCGCAAGCGGGTACGAGCAGTACCTC. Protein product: CASSASGYEQYL.

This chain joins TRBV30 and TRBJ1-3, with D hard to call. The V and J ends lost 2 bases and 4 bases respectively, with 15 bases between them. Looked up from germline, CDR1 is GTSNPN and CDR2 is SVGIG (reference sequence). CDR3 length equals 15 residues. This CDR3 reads CAWSRRRGEGNTIYF. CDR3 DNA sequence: TGTGCCTGGAGTCGTCGCCGCGGAGAAGGAAACACCATATATTTT. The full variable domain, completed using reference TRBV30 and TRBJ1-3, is SQTIHQWPATLVQPVGSPLSLECTVEGTSNPNLYWYRQAAGRGLQLLFYSVGIGQISSEVPQNLSASRPQDRQFILSSKKLLLSDSGFYLCAWSRRRGEGNTIYFGEGSWLTVV.

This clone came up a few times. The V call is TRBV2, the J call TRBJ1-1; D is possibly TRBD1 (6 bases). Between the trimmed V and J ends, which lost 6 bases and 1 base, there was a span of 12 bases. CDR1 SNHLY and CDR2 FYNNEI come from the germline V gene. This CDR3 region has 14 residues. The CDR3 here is CASSLWTENTEAFF. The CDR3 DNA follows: TGTGCCAGCAGCCTCTGGACAGAGAACACTGAAGCTTTCTTT.

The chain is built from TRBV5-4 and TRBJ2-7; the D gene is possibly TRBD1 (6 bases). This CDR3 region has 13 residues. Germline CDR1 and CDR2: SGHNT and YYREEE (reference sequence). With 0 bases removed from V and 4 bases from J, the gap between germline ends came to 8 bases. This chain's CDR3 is CASSLGQDYEQYF. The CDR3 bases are TGTGCCAGCAGCTTGGGACAGGATTACGAGCAGTACTTC.